The subject of this entry is one T cell receptor beta chain. This sample stems from a study of blood T cell repertoires in COVID-19. This CDR3 contains 12 residues. Trimming pared 2 bases from V and 7 bases from J, leaving 7 bases between. Germline values: CDR1 SGHRS, CDR2 YFSETQ. Assay used: immunoSEQ multiplex PCR; TCRdb lists only in-frame clones, some missing. The table shows over 110,000 clones, with 75% to 90% occurring only once. Specimen: PBMCs or T cells enriched from blood (not recorded which). This receptor was obtained from a middle-aged man in a cohort exposed to, infected with or recovered from COVID-19 (not recorded which). The chain links TRBV5-1 to TRBJ2-1; D unclear. CDR3 loop: CASSFTRNEQFF. CDR3 bases: TGCGCCAGCAGCTTTACCAGGAATGAGCAGTTCTTC.